Listed below are T cell receptor beta chains from one sample, sequenced in a study of blood T cell repertoires in COVID-19. Some clones are missing from TCRdb's copy, which holds only in-frame ones; the method was immunoSEQ multiplex PCR. The table has roughly 140,000 clones, around 86% seen once. Material: peripheral blood. The source is a woman over 75 with acute or convalescent COVID-19. Both conserved end residues are part of each CDR3. The D gene is left open where the match is weak. A row's size may be missing; if present it is once, few, many or a size class.

v_call: TRBV5-4; clone_size: -; d_call: TRBD1; j_call: TRBJ1-2; cdr3_nt: TGTGCCAGCAGGTCCGGGACAGGGGCGTACCTCTATGGCTACACCTTC; cdr3_aa: CASRSGTGAYLYGYTF
v_call: TRBV4-1; clone_size: few; d_call: TRBD1; j_call: TRBJ1-2; cdr3_nt: TGCGCCAGCAGCCAAGCCGCGGGACAGGGGTATGGCTACACCTTC; cdr3_aa: CASSQAAGQGYGYTF
v_call: TRBV2; clone_size: -; d_call: TRBD2; j_call: TRBJ2-4; cdr3_nt: TGTGCCAACGAGACTAGCGGGAGGTTAAGGGCCAAAAACATTCAGTACTTC; cdr3_aa: CANETSGRLRAKNIQYF
v_call: TRBV20-1; clone_size: -; d_call: -; j_call: TRBJ1-2; cdr3_nt: TGCAGTGCTAGTGTCCCAGGGTTGGACTATGGCTACACCTTC; cdr3_aa: CSASVPGLDYGYTF
v_call: TRBV5-1; clone_size: -; d_call: -; j_call: TRBJ2-7; cdr3_nt: TGCGCCAGCAAGTTATCGAGGTCGAATTCCTACGAGCAGTACTTC; cdr3_aa: CASKLSRSNSYEQYF
v_call: TRBV27; clone_size: -; d_call: -; j_call: TRBJ2-5; cdr3_nt: TGTGCCAGCAGTTTAGGATACGGCCGGGACACGGGAAAAGAGACCCAGTACTTC; cdr3_aa: CASSLGYGRDTGKETQYF
v_call: TRBV7-9; clone_size: -; d_call: TRBD2; j_call: TRBJ2-2; cdr3_nt: TGTGCCAGCCGCGGGGGGCCGGGGGGAAACACCGGGGAGCTGTTTTTT; cdr3_aa: CASRGGPGGNTGELFF
v_call: TRBV5-1; clone_size: -; d_call: -; j_call: TRBJ2-7; cdr3_nt: TGCGCCAGCAGAGGTGACACAGACTACGAGCAGTACTTC; cdr3_aa: CASRGDTDYEQYF
v_call: TRBV4-1; clone_size: -; d_call: TRBD1; j_call: TRBJ1-6; cdr3_nt: TGCGCCAGCAGCCTACAGGGGAGGAATTCACCCCTCCACTTT; cdr3_aa: CASSLQGRNSPLHF
v_call: TRBV10-2; clone_size: few; d_call: -; j_call: TRBJ1-2; cdr3_nt: TGCGCCAGCAGTGAGGTCAGGGGCTATGGCTACACCTTC; cdr3_aa: CASSEVRGYGYTF
v_call: TRBV28; clone_size: once; d_call: TRBD1; j_call: TRBJ1-3; cdr3_nt: TGTGCCAGCAGTCCCCAACCCCGGGACAGGGTATATTTT; cdr3_aa: CASSPQPRDRVYF
v_call: TRBV10-3; clone_size: -; d_call: TRBD1; j_call: TRBJ1-1; cdr3_nt: TGTGCCATCAGCGGGACAGGGCGGGTGAACACTGAAGCTTTCTTT; cdr3_aa: CAISGTGRVNTEAFF
v_call: TRBV6-1; clone_size: -; d_call: TRBD2; j_call: TRBJ2-7; cdr3_nt: TGTGCCAGCACCTATAGCGGGAGGGCCTACGAGCAGTACTTC; cdr3_aa: CASTYSGRAYEQYF
v_call: TRBV27; clone_size: -; d_call: -; j_call: TRBJ2-3; cdr3_nt: TGTGCCAGCAGAGTCCAGGGAAGATCAGATACGCAGTATTTT; cdr3_aa: CASRVQGRSDTQYF
v_call: TRBV19; clone_size: -; d_call: TRBD1; j_call: TRBJ1-2; cdr3_nt: TGTGCCAGTAGTTGGGGGGACAGCTCTACCTATGGCTACACCTTC; cdr3_aa: CASSWGDSSTYGYTF
v_call: TRBV4-1; clone_size: -; d_call: TRBD2; j_call: TRBJ2-1; cdr3_nt: TGCGCCAGCAGCCCACTAGCGGGGACTTACAATGAGCAGTTCTTC; cdr3_aa: CASSPLAGTYNEQFF
v_call: TRBV6-1; clone_size: -; d_call: -; j_call: TRBJ2-5; cdr3_nt: TGTGCCAGCAGTGAAGCAAGAGGGGGGGTTTCTCGCCAAGAGACCCAGTACTTC; cdr3_aa: CASSEARGGVSRQETQYF
v_call: TRBV2; clone_size: -; d_call: -; j_call: TRBJ2-4; cdr3_nt: TGTGCCAGCATGGAGGGCGGCATTCAGTACTTC; cdr3_aa: CASMEGGIQYF
v_call: TRBV24-1; clone_size: -; d_call: TRBD2; j_call: TRBJ2-1; cdr3_nt: TGTGCCACCCAAAGCGGGAGCTCCTACAATGAGCAGTTCTTC; cdr3_aa: CATQSGSSYNEQFF
v_call: TRBV4-2; clone_size: few; d_call: TRBD1; j_call: TRBJ2-7; cdr3_nt: TGTGCCAGCAGCCAAGGACAGGGGGTATCCTACGAGCAGTACTTC; cdr3_aa: CASSQGQGVSYEQYF
v_call: TRBV3-1/TRBV3-2; clone_size: -; d_call: TRBD2; j_call: TRBJ2-2; cdr3_nt: TGTGCCAGCAGCCAAGATCGTCTAGCGGGGGAATACACCGGGGAGCTGTTTTTT; cdr3_aa: CASSQDRLAGEYTGELFF
v_call: TRBV3-1/TRBV3-2; clone_size: -; d_call: TRBD1; j_call: TRBJ2-7; cdr3_nt: TGTGCCAGCAGCCTGGGACAGGGGGACGAGCAGTACTTC; cdr3_aa: CASSLGQGDEQYF
v_call: TRBV4-1; clone_size: -; d_call: TRBD2; j_call: TRBJ2-2; cdr3_nt: TGCGCCAGCAGCCAGTCCCCCCCCTTGGGACTAGCGGGGATAACCGGGGAGCTGTTTTTT; cdr3_aa: CASSQSPPLGLAGITGELFF
v_call: TRBV7-9; clone_size: -; d_call: TRBD1; j_call: TRBJ2-3; cdr3_nt: TGTGCCAGCAGTAGACAGGGGCATGATACAGATACGCAGTATTTT; cdr3_aa: CASSRQGHDTDTQYF
v_call: TRBV9; clone_size: -; d_call: -; j_call: TRBJ1-5; cdr3_nt: TGTGCCAGCAGCGACTCAGGTAGCAATCAGCCCCAGCATTTT; cdr3_aa: CASSDSGSNQPQHF
v_call: TRBV24-1; clone_size: -; d_call: TRBD2; j_call: TRBJ2-5; cdr3_nt: TGTGCCACCAGTGACCGGGGACTAGCGGGAGTTGAGACCCAGTACTTC; cdr3_aa: CATSDRGLAGVETQYF
v_call: TRBV5-1; clone_size: -; d_call: TRBD2; j_call: TRBJ2-1; cdr3_nt: TGCGCCAGCAGAATAGCGGGGGGTTCCCTTCTCATGAACAATGAGCAGTTCTTC; cdr3_aa: CASRIAGGSLLMNNEQFF
v_call: TRBV10-1; clone_size: -; d_call: TRBD2; j_call: TRBJ2-6; cdr3_nt: TGCGCCAGCCGCGGGGGAGGGAACTCTGGGGCCAACGTCCTGACTTTC; cdr3_aa: CASRGGGNSGANVLTF
v_call: TRBV5-4; clone_size: -; d_call: -; j_call: TRBJ2-6; cdr3_nt: TGTGCCAGCACAGTGGACAAGTTGTCTGGGGCCAACGTCCTGACTTTC; cdr3_aa: CASTVDKLSGANVLTF
v_call: TRBV27; clone_size: few; d_call: TRBD2; j_call: TRBJ2-7; cdr3_nt: TGTGCCAGCAGTTCCCTCCTTAGGACTAGACTAGTCGAGCAGTACTTC; cdr3_aa: CASSSLLRTRLVEQYF
v_call: TRBV28; clone_size: -; d_call: -; j_call: TRBJ2-7; cdr3_nt: TGTGCCAGCAGGACAGCCTCCTACGAGCAGTACTTC; cdr3_aa: CASRTASYEQYF
v_call: TRBV28; clone_size: -; d_call: TRBD1; j_call: TRBJ1-2; cdr3_nt: TGTGCCAGCCTATCCAGGGGGCCTGGCTACACCTTC; cdr3_aa: CASLSRGPGYTF
v_call: TRBV27; clone_size: -; d_call: -; j_call: TRBJ1-2; cdr3_nt: TGTGCCAGCGGGTCTAGGACTAACTATGGCTACACCTTC; cdr3_aa: CASGSRTNYGYTF
v_call: TRBV5-1; clone_size: -; d_call: TRBD1; j_call: TRBJ2-2; cdr3_nt: TGCGCCAGCAGCTTGGCAGGGACAGGGTACACCGGGGAGCTGTTTTTT; cdr3_aa: CASSLAGTGYTGELFF